These T cell receptor beta chains were read from a single sample in a study of cytomegalovirus exposure and HLA in healthy donors. Assay: immunoSEQ multiplex PCR; the TCRdb copy retains only in-frame clones and omits some. The sample carries some 85,000 clones, approximately 96% recorded once. Sequencing was performed on PBMCs. These receptors all stem from a woman under 30 in good health and CMV-seronegative. The CDR3 runs from the conserved cysteine through the conserved F or W.

cdr3_aa j_call v_call
CASSLASGDGTGELFF TRBJ2-2 TRBV7-6
CASSPGQGGWNEQFF TRBJ2-1 TRBV11-2
CASSREGEQYF TRBJ2-7 TRBV10-1
CASSFRGRSYEQYF TRBJ2-7 TRBV27
CASSRTGTSGATGELFF TRBJ2-2 TRBV27
CAMVSDGGGTEAFF TRBJ1-1 TRBV10-3
CSVGGSNEQFF TRBJ2-1 TRBV29-1
CASSYSTAQETQYF TRBJ2-5 TRBV6-5
CASSEDRGRQPQHF TRBJ1-5 TRBV6-6
CSGYEPATNEKLFF TRBJ1-4 TRBV29-1
CASSFRLAGVETQYF TRBJ2-5 TRBV28
CASSLMTGTNEKLFF TRBJ1-4 TRBV7-9
CASSYRGAGRGGYTF TRBJ1-2 TRBV6-5
CASSSRAGPRETQYF TRBJ2-5 TRBV7-2
CASRPGLPSSGELFF TRBJ2-2 TRBV6-5
CASSPRDLAGGGRTDTQYF TRBJ2-3 TRBV4-1
CASSSLSYEQYF TRBJ2-7 TRBV7-8
CASSLGAGPPYEQYF TRBJ2-7 TRBV5-1
CASSSETGGYEQYF TRBJ2-7 TRBV5-1
CASSWALNEKLFF TRBJ1-4 TRBV6-1
CSASPRGYTF TRBJ1-2 TRBV20-1
CASSLVEAGYLQETQYF TRBJ2-5 TRBV5-6
CASSFGGIRETQYF TRBJ2-5 TRBV11-2
CASSLSGTSGNF TRBJ2-7 TRBV28
CASRQGAGETQYF TRBJ2-5 TRBV7-9
CASSSGTGAYEQYF TRBJ2-7 TRBV18
CASSSRYRDRGTDTQYF TRBJ2-3 TRBV7-6
CASSGTSGSYEQYF TRBJ2-7 TRBV9
CASGSGSINTQYF TRBJ2-3 TRBV6-4
CASSRDRLETQYF TRBJ2-5 TRBV11-2
CASSEMGQGRTYGYTF TRBJ1-2 TRBV2
CASSYRDSHSEQYF TRBJ2-7 TRBV6-6
CASSLLLLAGVGANVLTF TRBJ2-6 TRBV28
CSVAFSGTGELFF TRBJ2-2 TRBV29-1
CASSRDRWAGELFF TRBJ2-2 TRBV6-5
CASSLRGVEQFF TRBJ2-1 TRBV7-9
CSVSGQGARDYGYTF TRBJ1-2 TRBV29-1
CASSVSGTANTEAFF TRBJ1-1 TRBV27
CASTGELNTEAFF TRBJ1-1 TRBV19
CASSPLESSAYETQYF TRBJ2-5 TRBV28
CASSLAVATNEKLFF TRBJ1-4 TRBV19
CAREDRDRGFNEQYF TRBJ2-7 TRBV2
CASSAHSSTNEKLFF TRBJ1-4 TRBV9
CASSSRDRGPTDTQYF TRBJ2-3 TRBV7-6
CASSHRVAKWEQYF TRBJ2-7 TRBV14
CASSPFLGQVNEKLFF TRBJ1-4 TRBV11-2
CASSFTDDTEAFF TRBJ1-1 TRBV7-9
CASSSRIGSLSYNEQFF TRBJ2-1 TRBV27
CASSTRTSGNEQFF TRBJ2-1 TRBV7-9
CATAGQGGTEAFF TRBJ1-1 TRBV2